The 25 T cell receptor beta chains presented below share a single source sample, sequenced in a study of blood T cell repertoires in COVID-19. Sequenced by immunoSEQ multiplex PCR; TCRdb stores in-frame clones only, minus some. The data hold approximately 50,000 clones, with around 80% observed a single time. Sequenced material: peripheral blood. These receptors all come from a man between 65 and 85 years old with acute or convalescent COVID-19.

The genes are TRBV24-1 and TRBJ2-2; 10 nucleotides match TRBD2. Germline V gene lookup returns CDR1 KGHDR and CDR2 SFDVKD. CDR3 length: 14 residues. J gave up 5 bases and V 9 bases, and 5 bases lay outside the gene matches. CDR3 bases: TGTGCCACCGCTTCGGGACTAGCGACCGGGGAGCTGTTTTTT. This sequence encodes CATASGLATGELFF.

The rearrangement links TRBV27 to TRBJ2-2, with a possible D match to TRBD2 (6 bases). This CDR3 is built from 16 residues. The germline CDR1 and CDR2 sequences are MNHEY and SMNVEV (reference sequence). V gave up 3 bases and J gave up 1 base, with 12 bases separating them. CDR3 protein: CASSFYGTGNTGELFF. The CDR3 nucleotides read TGTGCCAGCAGTTTTTATGGGACTGGGAACACCGGGGAGCTGTTTTTT.

The V call is TRBV11-3, the J call TRBJ1-4; maybe TRBD1 (6 bases). This CDR3 has 14 amino acids. CDR1 SGHNT and CDR2 YENEEA come from the germline V gene. V was trimmed by 5 bases and J by 4 bases, leaving 11 bases between them. This CDR3 is CASSGGQFNEKLFF. CDR3 in DNA: TGTGCCAGCAGCGGAGGACAGTTTAATGAAAAACTGTTTTTT.

DNA of the CDR3: TGTGCCAGCAGTTTCTGGGGCAGGCAATACAATGAGCAGTTCTTC. Its protein product is CASSFWGRQYNEQFF. The rearrangement links TRBV28 to TRBJ2-1; weak D call: TRBD1 (5 bases). The CDR3 loop spans 15 amino acids. Trimming took off 3 bases at V and 4 bases at J, with 13 bases between the two ends. Germline loops: CDR1 MDHEN, CDR2 SYDVKM.

V and J are TRBV18 and TRBJ2-5; TRBD1 might be the D (6 bases). The V gene's germline CDR1 is KGHSH and CDR2 LQKENI. V was trimmed by 3 bases and J by 4 bases, leaving 15 bases between them. The CDR3 sequence is 15 residues long. CDR3 DNA sequence: TGTGCCAGCTCACCCCCCGACAGGCGAAGAGAGACCCAGTACTTC. It yields the protein CASSPPDRRRETQYF.

This chain uses TRBV6-5 with TRBJ1-2; D may be TRBD1 (6 bases). This CDR3 has 15 amino acids. Trimming cost V 2 bases and J 6 bases, with 16 bases left between them. Germline V gene data show CDR1 as MNHEY and CDR2 as SVGAGI. The CDR3 region has the DNA TGTGCCAGCAGTTACCGCGCTACCAGGGGTGATGGCTACACCTTC. Amino acid sequence: CASSYRATRGDGYTF.

This chain links TRBV19 with TRBJ2-7, with TRBD1 matching 9 bases. CDR3 length: 16 residues. V trimming: 5 bases; J trimming: 5 bases; junction bases outside the gene matches: 13. Germline V gene lookup returns CDR1 LNHDA and CDR2 SQIVND (reference sequence). The CDR3 is CASSSGRGQGLDEQYF. The CDR3 DNA follows: TGTGCCAGTAGTTCGGGAAGGGGACAGGGTTTGGACGAGCAGTACTTC.

The V and J genes are TRBV7-9 and TRBJ1-4; D is possibly TRBD1 (6 bases). The V and J ends lost 5 bases and 3 bases respectively, with 10 bases between them. CDR3 length: 14 residues. Germline CDR1 SEHNR, CDR2 FQNEAQ (reference sequence). This chain's CDR3 is CASSPQGANEKLFF. In nucleotides, the CDR3 is TGTGCCAGCAGCCCACAGGGTGCTAATGAAAAACTGTTTTTT.

The chain employs TRBV9 and TRBJ2-3; the match to TRBD2 covers 12 bases. Germline-derived CDR1 and CDR2 are SGDLS and YYNGEE. V was clipped by 3 bases and J by 4 bases; unmatched bases: 6. The CDR3 length is 16 residues. The CDR3 here is CASSAAGTSGSDTQYF. Written as DNA, the CDR3 is TGTGCCAGCAGCGCCGCCGGGACTAGCGGGTCAGATACGCAGTATTTT.

The chain couples TRBV27 to TRBJ2-7; 11 nucleotides match TRBD1. This CDR3 comprises 14 residues. The V and J ends lost 5 bases and 3 bases, in that order; junction bases with no gene match: 3. Germline CDR1 is MNHEY and CDR2 is SMNVEV (reference sequence). The CDR3: CASSIGTGGYEQYF. The CDR3 DNA follows: TGTGCCAGCAGTATCGGGACAGGGGGCTACGAGCAGTACTTC.

The rearrangement links TRBV25-1 to TRBJ1-1; D might be TRBD1 (5 bases). Trimming left V 4 bases short and J 5 bases short, with 23 bases between. Looked up from germline, CDR1 is MGHDK and CDR2 is SYGVNS. The CDR3 has 17 amino acids. The CDR3 spells CASSGQMGGYGGTEAFF. CDR3 coding DNA: TGTGCCAGCAGTGGCCAAATGGGGGGATATGGAGGGACTGAAGCTTTCTTT.

This rearrangement joins TRBV7-8 to TRBJ2-7, with D unresolved. Per germline, CDR1 SGHVS and CDR2 FQNEAQ. CDR3 length: 11 amino acids. The V gene lost 6 bases and the J gene lost 5 bases, with 8 bases spanning the gap. The CDR3 reads CASRYAHEQYF. CDR3 nucleotides: TGTGCCAGCAGATATGCGCACGAGCAGTACTTC.

The chain employs TRBV3-1 (or the pseudogene TRBV3-2) and TRBJ2-7; possibly TRBD2 for D (6 bases). Germline loops: CDR1 LGHDT, CDR2 YNNKEL (reference sequence). The CDR3 contains 12 residues. The CDR3 sequence: CAVGGKSLEQYF. The CDR3 DNA follows: TGTGCGGTGGGGGGAAAGTCCCTCGAGCAGTACTTC.

J is TRBJ1-1 and V is TRBV18; possible D gene TRBD1, 6 bases. This CDR3 comprises 10 residues. The germline V and J ends were trimmed by 5 bases and 10 bases, with 8 bases remaining between them. Germline assignment: CDR1 KGHSH and CDR2 LQKENI. This CDR3 reads CASSGTRAFF. The CDR3 DNA is TGTGCCAGCTCAGGGACAAGAGCTTTCTTT.

V usage is TRBV5-1 and J usage is TRBJ2-5; 10 nucleotides line up with TRBD1. The V segment lost 3 bases and the J segment 5 bases; nucleotides outside the gene matches: 10. This CDR3 has 16 residues. Germline V lookup: CDR1 SGHRS, CDR2 YFSETQ. The CDR3 DNA reads as TGCGCCAGCAGCTGGACCGGGACAGGGGTGGCGGAGACCCAGTACTTC. Amino acid sequence: CASSWTGTGVAETQYF.

The CDR3 DNA is TGTGCCAGCAGTTTAAGTCGCAGTACTGAAGCTTTCTTT. This encodes CASSLSRSTEAFF. The V gene is TRBV28, the J gene TRBJ1-1, with D unclear. Trimming pared 2 bases from V and 5 bases from J, leaving 9 bases between. CDR3 length: 13 amino acids. Germline V lookup: CDR1 MDHEN, CDR2 SYDVKM.

The rearrangement uses TRBV6-5 and TRBJ2-1, with TRBD2 matching 7 bases. V lost 10 bases, J lost 5 bases, and 8 bases stayed unmatched. CDR1 and CDR2 (germline): MNHEY, SVGAGI. The CDR3 is 13 amino acids. CDR3 sequence: CATRLAVHNEQFF. For the CDR3, the DNA is TGTGCCACCAGGCTAGCGGTTCACAATGAGCAGTTCTTC.

This chain links TRBV24-1 with TRBJ2-3; 7 bases are a match to TRBD2. V was clipped by 3 bases and J by 2 bases; unmatched bases: 7. CDR1 and CDR2 (germline): KGHDR, SFDVKD. The CDR3 sequence is 16 residues long. The CDR3 DNA sequence: TGTGCCACCAGTGATGGTGGGAGGGACCCCACAGATACGCAGTATTTT. Encoded protein: CATSDGGRDPTDTQYF.

This clone has more than one count but fewer than ten. The genes are TRBV6-1 and TRBJ1-6; 9 nucleotides line up with TRBD1. The V and J ends lost 3 bases and 0 bases, in that order; junction bases with no gene match: 0. Germline assignment: CDR1 MNHNS and CDR2 SASEGT. This CDR3 contains 16 residues. The CDR3 is CASSEGQGSYNSPLHF. The CDR3 region has the DNA TGTGCCAGCAGTGAGGGACAGGGCTCCTATAATTCACCCCTCCACTTT.

V gene TRBV19 combines with J gene TRBJ2-3; weak D call: TRBD2 (5 bases). Germline V lookup: CDR1 LNHDA, CDR2 SQIVND (reference sequence). This CDR3 contains 14 residues. The V gene lost 8 bases and the J gene lost 0 bases, with 12 bases spanning the gap. DNA of the CDR3: TGTGCCAGTTCCCCCGGCGGGAGCACAGATACGCAGTATTTT. It yields the protein CASSPGGSTDTQYF.

V usage is TRBV28 and J usage is TRBJ1-5; D is ambiguous. This CDR3 is 12 amino acids long. CDR1 is MDHEN, CDR2 SYDVKM, per germline. Trimming took off 6 bases at V and 4 bases at J, with 7 bases between the two ends. In DNA, the CDR3 is TGTGCCAGCAGCCTAATTAATCAGCCCCAGCATTTT. Amino acid sequence: CASSLINQPQHF.

The CDR3 reads CASSLALAIETQYF. CDR3 coding DNA: TGTGCCAGCAGCTTAGCCCTAGCTATAGAGACCCAGTACTTC. The chain couples TRBV7-2 to TRBJ2-5; D possibly corresponds to TRBD2 (5 bases). Per germline, CDR1 SGHTA and CDR2 FQGNSA. V gave up 0 bases and J gave up 4 bases, with 9 bases separating them. The CDR3 is 14 residues long.

The chain is built from TRBV11-3 and TRBJ2-3; 14 bases are shared with TRBD2. The V gene's germline CDR1 is SGHNT and CDR2 YENEEA. V lost 4 bases and J lost 0; bases outside the gene matches: 6. The CDR3 is 18 residues long. CDR3 coding DNA: TGTGCCAGCAGCTCGACTAGCGGGAGGGCCCGGAGCACAGATACGCAGTATTTT. Translation gives CASSSTSGRARSTDTQYF.

The V and J genes are TRBV18 and TRBJ2-1; perhaps TRBD2 as D (6 bases). The CDR3 contains 14 residues. Deletions cut 3 bases from V and 9 bases from J, with 15 bases between. CDR1 and CDR2 (germline): KGHSH, LQKENI. CDR3 coding DNA: TGTGCCAGCTCACCTTTCGGGGGAGAGGGTGAGCAGTTCTTC. This gives the protein CASSPFGGEGEQFF.

CDR3 nucleotide sequence: TGTGCCAGTAGTATAGGGTTGGACATTCACTCTGGAAACACCATATATTTT. Amino acids: CASSIGLDIHSGNTIYF. The chain combines TRBV19 with TRBJ1-3, with D possibly being TRBD1 (5 bases). Germline V gene sequence: CDR1 LNHDA, CDR2 SQIVND (reference sequence). The CDR3 contains 17 residues. Deletions cut 1 base from V and 0 bases from J, with 13 bases between. The entire variable domain, with the rest obtained from reference TRBV19 and TRBJ1-3, is as follows: DGGITQSPKYLFRKEGQNVTLSCEQNLNHDAMYWYRQDPGQGLRLIYYSQIVNDFQKGDIAEGYSVSREKKESFPLTVTSAQKNPTAFYLCASSIGLDIHSGNTIYFGEGSWLTVV.